A selection of T cell receptor beta chains follows, all from one sample in a study of shared clonotypes between healthy human individuals. The repertoire was sequenced with immunoSEQ multiplex PCR; TCRdb's copy has only in-frame clones and lacks some. The table lists millions of clones, more than 85% of them singletons. Sequenced input: naive CD4+ T cells from PBMCs. These receptors all stem from a man aged 18 to 29 in good health. Some clones in this sample may be carry-over from other donors' samples. CDR3s leave out the opening cysteine and the closing phenylalanine or tryptophan. Expanded clones get a size class; other rows say once, few or many, or leave the size out.

v_call clone_size cdr3_aa
TRBV27 - ASSLFRWGGPEETQY
TRBV9 - ASSVGTVNTEAF
TRBV5-1 - ASSLGSGTDTQY
TRBV28 - ASRSPTRGLGYT
TRBV6-5 - ASSPTVTNEKLF
TRBV27 - ASSFGQGGNTEAF
TRBV7-9 - ASSLLPGTDGNTIY
TRBV9 few ASSVGTGAGQPQH
TRBV5-1 - ASSQTQGAGEKLF
TRBV18 - ASSPPSLAGTEQF
TRBV30 - AWSRLAGVNEQF
TRBV6-1 - ASSPGVQETQY
TRBV2 - ASKGAVTYNEQF
TRBV9 - ASSVLSMNTEAF